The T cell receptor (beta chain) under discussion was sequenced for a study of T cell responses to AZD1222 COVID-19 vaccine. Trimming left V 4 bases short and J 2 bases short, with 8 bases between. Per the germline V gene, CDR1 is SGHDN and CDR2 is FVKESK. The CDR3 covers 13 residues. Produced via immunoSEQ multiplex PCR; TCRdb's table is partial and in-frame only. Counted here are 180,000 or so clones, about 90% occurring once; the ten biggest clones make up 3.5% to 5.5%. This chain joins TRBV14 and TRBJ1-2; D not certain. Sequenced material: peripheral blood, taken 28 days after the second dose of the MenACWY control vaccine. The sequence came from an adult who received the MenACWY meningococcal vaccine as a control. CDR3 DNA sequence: TGTGCCAGCAGCCCGGACCGAAACTATGGCTACACCTTC. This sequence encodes CASSPDRNYGYTF.